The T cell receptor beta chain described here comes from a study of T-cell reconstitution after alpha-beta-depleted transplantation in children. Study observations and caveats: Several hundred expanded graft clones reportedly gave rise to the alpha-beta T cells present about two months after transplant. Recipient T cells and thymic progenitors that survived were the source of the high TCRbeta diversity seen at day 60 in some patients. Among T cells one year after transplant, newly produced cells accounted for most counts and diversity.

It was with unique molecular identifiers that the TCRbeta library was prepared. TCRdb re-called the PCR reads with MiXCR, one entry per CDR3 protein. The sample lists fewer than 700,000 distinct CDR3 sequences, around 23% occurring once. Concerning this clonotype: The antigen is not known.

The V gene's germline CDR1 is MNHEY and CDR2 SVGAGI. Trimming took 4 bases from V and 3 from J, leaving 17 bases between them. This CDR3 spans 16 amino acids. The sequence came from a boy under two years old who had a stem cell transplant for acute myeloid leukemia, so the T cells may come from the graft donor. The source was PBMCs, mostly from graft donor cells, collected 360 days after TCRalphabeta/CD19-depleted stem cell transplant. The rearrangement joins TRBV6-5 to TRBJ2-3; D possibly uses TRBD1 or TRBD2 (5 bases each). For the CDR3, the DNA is TGTGCCAGCAGTTCCCCCCCCGGGGCTCAAACAGATACGCAGTATTTT. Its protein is CASSSPPGAQTDTQYF.